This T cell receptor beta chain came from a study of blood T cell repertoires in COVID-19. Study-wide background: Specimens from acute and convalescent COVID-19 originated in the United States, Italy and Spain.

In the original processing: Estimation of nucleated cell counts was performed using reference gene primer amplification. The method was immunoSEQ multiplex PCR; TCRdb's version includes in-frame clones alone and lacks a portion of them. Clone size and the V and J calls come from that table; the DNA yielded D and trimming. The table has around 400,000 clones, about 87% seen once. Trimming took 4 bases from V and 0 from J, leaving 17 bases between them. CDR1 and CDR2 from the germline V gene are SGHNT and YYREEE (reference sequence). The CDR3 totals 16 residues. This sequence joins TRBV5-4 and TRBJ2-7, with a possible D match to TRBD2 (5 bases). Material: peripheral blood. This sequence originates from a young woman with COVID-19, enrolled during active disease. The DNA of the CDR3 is TGTGCCAGCAGCCCGGATTTCAGGAGGAGCTCCTACGAGCAGTACTTC. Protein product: CASSPDFRRSSYEQYF. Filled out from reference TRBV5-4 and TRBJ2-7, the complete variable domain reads ETGVTQSPTHLIKTRGQQVTLRCSSQSGHNTVSWYQQALGQGPQFIFQYYREEENGRGNFPPRFSGLQFPNYSSELNVNALELDDSALYLCASSPDFRRSSYEQYFGPGTRLTVT.